This TCR beta chain was found in a study of blood T cell repertoires in COVID-19. Study-wide background: Nucleic acid was either cDNA or gDNA, and it came from T cells, B-cell-depleted T cells, or PBMCs.

The data were produced by immunoSEQ multiplex PCR, yet TCRdb's version contains in-frame clones alone and is incomplete. The profile shows tens of thousands of clones, about 90% of them singletons. This TCR was recovered from a human donor with active COVID-19. The donor label of this sample is uncertain. The source material was peripheral blood.

The CDR3 nucleotides are TGCGCCAGCAGCTTGGGGAGACAGGGTCAGCCCCAGCATTTT. It yields the protein CASSLGRQGQPQHF. The V call is TRBV5-1, the J call TRBJ1-5; TRBD1 aligns across 7 bases. The V gene's germline CDR1 is SGHRS and CDR2 YFSETQ. The CDR3 runs to 14 residues. V lost 0 bases to trimming and J lost 6 bases; unmatched junction nucleotides: 3.